One and the same sample provided the 5 T cell receptor beta chains below, sequenced in a study of T cell changes during pregnancy in multiple sclerosis. Only in-frame clones appear in the TCRdb table, and some are missing; sequencing was by immunoSEQ multiplex PCR. The sample includes 20,000 to 30,000 clones, 90% of them seen just once. The input for sequencing was CD8+ T cells from peripheral blood mononuclear cells, taken in the third trimester of pregnancy. Every receptor here comes from a female donor in good health, enrolled as a control in a pregnancy study.

This rearrangement joins TRBV6-4 to TRBJ2-1; the match to TRBD2 covers 13 bases. J gave up 7 bases and V 2 bases, and 2 bases lay outside the gene matches. Germline CDR1 is MRHNA and CDR2 is SNTAGT. The CDR3 covers 15 residues. CDR3 sequence (DNA): TGTGCCAGCAGTGACGGGACTAGCGGGATTAATGAGCAGTTCTTC. Translation: CASSDGTSGINEQFF.

The gene calls are TRBV2 and TRBJ1-1, with 9 bases identical to TRBD1. The CDR3 is 16 amino acids. Per germline, CDR1 SNHLY and CDR2 FYNNEI. V lost 0 bases, J lost 3 bases, and 5 bases stayed unmatched. In DNA form, the CDR3 reads TGTGCCAGCAGTGAAGCACCTAGGACAGGGGACACTGAAGCTTTCTTT. It translates to CASSEAPRTGDTEAFF.

V gene TRBV5-1 combines with J gene TRBJ1-1; tentative D call: TRBD1 (6 bases). The V gene lost 3 bases and the J gene lost 4 bases, with 7 bases spanning the gap. CDR3 length equals 12 residues. CDR1 and CDR2 (germline): SGHRS, YFSETQ. Here the CDR3 reads CASSWDTTEAFF. CDR3 nucleotides: TGCGCCAGCAGCTGGGACACCACTGAAGCTTTCTTT.

CDR3 coding DNA: TGTGCCAGCAGCTTGGGAGAGGGACTTCTGGAAAAACTGTTTTTT. Translation gives CASSLGEGLLEKLFF. The chain uses TRBV7-9 and TRBJ1-4; a weak D match, TRBD1 (5 bases). Deletions cut 3 bases from V and 8 bases from J, with 16 bases between. CDR3 length: 15 residues. Per germline, CDR1 SEHNR and CDR2 FQNEAQ (reference sequence). The full variable domain, completed using reference TRBV7-9 and TRBJ1-4, is DTGVSQNPRHKITKRGQNVTFRCDPISEHNRLYWYRQTLGQGPEFLTYFQNEAQLEKSRLLSDRFSAERPKGSFSTLEIQRTEQGDSAMYLCASSLGEGLLEKLFFGSGTQLSVL.

This sequence joins TRBV28 and TRBJ1-5; 9 positions match TRBD1. Trimming cost V 7 bases and J 5 bases; bases outside gene matches: 6. The CDR3 has 14 residues. In germline, CDR1 is MDHEN, CDR2 SYDVKM. The CDR3 DNA follows: TGTGCCAGCACCGAGGACAGGGGAGATCAGCCCCAGCATTTT. As protein: CASTEDRGDQPQHF.